This T cell receptor beta chain appears in the sequencing data of a study of control samples from healthy donors and cancer patients. TCRdb's copy holds only in-frame clones and misses some; the assay was immunoSEQ multiplex PCR. Of 100,000 to 150,000 clones in the sample, approximately 94% are singletons; the top ten hold less than 4.5%. CDR3 length: 14 residues. V trimming: 7 bases; J trimming: 1 base; junction bases outside the gene matches: 3. Germline loops: CDR1 LNHDA, CDR2 SQIVND (reference sequence). Sequencing was carried out using blood. The genes are TRBV19 and TRBJ2-7, with 11 bases matching TRBD2. The source is a man aged 25 to 40 in good health. The CDR3 DNA is TGTGCCAGTAAGGCTAGCGGGGGGTCCTACGAGCAGTACTTC. Amino acids: CASKASGGSYEQYF. The variable domain in full, completed from reference TRBV19 and TRBJ2-7, reads DGGITQSPKYLFRKEGQNVTLSCEQNLNHDAMYWYRQDPGQGLRLIYYSQIVNDFQKGDIAEGYSVSREKKESFPLTVTSAQKNPTAFYLCASKASGGSYEQYFGPGTRLTVT.